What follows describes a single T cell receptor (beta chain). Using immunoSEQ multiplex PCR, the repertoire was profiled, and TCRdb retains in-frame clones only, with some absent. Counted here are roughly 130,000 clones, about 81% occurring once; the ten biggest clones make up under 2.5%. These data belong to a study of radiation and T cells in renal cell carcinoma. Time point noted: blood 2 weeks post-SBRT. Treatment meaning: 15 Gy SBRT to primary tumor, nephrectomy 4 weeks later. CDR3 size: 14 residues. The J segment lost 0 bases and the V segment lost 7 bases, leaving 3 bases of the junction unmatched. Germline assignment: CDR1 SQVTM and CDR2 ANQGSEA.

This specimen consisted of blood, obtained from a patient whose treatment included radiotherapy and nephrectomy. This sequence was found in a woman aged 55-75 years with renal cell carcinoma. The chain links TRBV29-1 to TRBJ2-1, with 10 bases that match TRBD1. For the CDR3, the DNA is TGCAGCGCGGGGGACAGGGGCTCCTACAATGAGCAGTTCTTC. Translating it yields CSAGDRGSYNEQFF.